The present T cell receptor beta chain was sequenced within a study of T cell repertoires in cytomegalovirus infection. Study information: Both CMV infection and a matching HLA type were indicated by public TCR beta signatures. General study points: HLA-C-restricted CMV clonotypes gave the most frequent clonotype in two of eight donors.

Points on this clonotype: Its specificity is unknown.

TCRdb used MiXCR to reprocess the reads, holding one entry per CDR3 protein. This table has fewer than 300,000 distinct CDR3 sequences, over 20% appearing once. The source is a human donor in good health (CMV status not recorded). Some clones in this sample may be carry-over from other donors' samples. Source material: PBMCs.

The CDR3 spells CASSFRQGYGYTF. The CDR3 nucleotides read TGTGCCAGCAGTTTTCGACAGGGATATGGCTACACCTTC. The chain combines TRBV28 with TRBJ1-2; 7 bases align to TRBD1. CDR3 size: 13 residues. V shed 3 bases and J 5 bases; nucleotides not matched to a gene: 3. Germline V gene lookup returns CDR1 MDHEN and CDR2 SYDVKM.